This paragraph reports one TCR beta chain. Antigen: not known. The data were produced by immunoSEQ multiplex PCR, yet TCRdb's version contains in-frame clones alone and is incomplete. The sample includes 150,000 to 200,000 clones, over 90% of them seen just once. V trimming: 1 base; J trimming: 3 bases; junction bases outside the gene matches: 3. Germline CDR1 and CDR2: KGHDR and SFDVKD. CDR3 size: 17 residues. This sample is part of a study of T cell responses to AZD1222 COVID-19 vaccine. General study points: Two doses of AZD1222 preceded a rise in Spike-specific TCR breadth and depth.

The sample in question was peripheral blood, obtained on day 0 of AZD1222 vaccination. This chain connects TRBV24-1 to TRBJ2-3, with 13 bases lining up with TRBD2. The sequence derives from an adult in good health. The chain's CDR3 is CATSDFRTSGRTDTQYF. CDR3 bases: TGTGCCACCAGTGATTTTAGGACTAGCGGGAGAACAGATACGCAGTATTTT.